This is a list of T cell receptor beta chains from one sample in a study of T cell responses to AZD1222 COVID-19 vaccine. This table comes from immunoSEQ multiplex PCR, and its TCRdb copy is limited to in-frame clones, with some not included. The data contain approximately 77,000 clones, around 92% of them singletons. Sequenced material: peripheral blood, taken on day 0 of MenACWY control vaccination. The receptors come from an adult in good health. CDR3s include the opening cysteine and the closing phenylalanine or tryptophan. The D gene is left open where the match is weak. Rows give clone size only sometimes, using once, few, many, or a class for an expanded clone.

j_gene: TRBJ2-7
abundance: -
v_gene: TRBV4-3
d_gene: -
CDR3nt: TGCGCCAGCAGCCCTTCGACAGGTACCCCCTACGAGCAGTACTTC
CDR3aa: CASSPSTGTPYEQYF

j_gene: TRBJ2-2
abundance: once
v_gene: TRBV27
d_gene: -
CDR3nt: TGTGCCAGCAGTTTATCAGGGCAGGGTCAAGGCGGGGAGCTGTTTTTT
CDR3aa: CASSLSGQGQGGELFF

j_gene: TRBJ1-6
abundance: -
v_gene: TRBV5-8
d_gene: -
CDR3nt: TGTGCCAGCAGCTGGGATTGGGGGGGGAGCTCCTATAATTCACCCCTCCACTTT
CDR3aa: CASSWDWGGSSYNSPLHF

j_gene: TRBJ1-2
abundance: -
v_gene: TRBV28
d_gene: -
CDR3nt: TGTGCCAGCTATACTAGGTTAGGGGATGGCTATGGCTACACCTTC
CDR3aa: CASYTRLGDGYGYTF

j_gene: TRBJ1-6
abundance: -
v_gene: TRBV7-6
d_gene: -
CDR3nt: TGTGCCAGCAGCTTAGAAGCCGGTCAGAGCTCTTCACCCCTCCACTTT
CDR3aa: CASSLEAGQSSSPLHF

j_gene: TRBJ1-6
abundance: -
v_gene: TRBV5-6
d_gene: TRBD1
CDR3nt: TGTGCCAGCAGCTTGCTGGGGACAGGGGACTCACCCCTCCACTTT
CDR3aa: CASSLLGTGDSPLHF

j_gene: TRBJ2-6
abundance: -
v_gene: TRBV5-6
d_gene: TRBD2
CDR3nt: TGTGCCTCCTCCGGGGTAGCGGGAAGGGCTGGGGCCAACGTCCTGACTTTC
CDR3aa: CASSGVAGRAGANVLTF

j_gene: TRBJ1-1
abundance: -
v_gene: TRBV15
d_gene: TRBD1
CDR3nt: TGTGCCATCCAGGGGGACACTGAAGCTTTCTTT
CDR3aa: CAIQGDTEAFF

j_gene: TRBJ2-1
abundance: -
v_gene: TRBV7-2
d_gene: -
CDR3nt: TGTGCCAGCAGCGCTGACAGGTCCCCCTACAATGAGCAGTTCTTC
CDR3aa: CASSADRSPYNEQFF

j_gene: TRBJ1-5
abundance: -
v_gene: TRBV7-2
d_gene: -
CDR3nt: TGTGCCAGCAGCTTATGGGACACCCCAGCCAATCAGCCCCAGCATTTT
CDR3aa: CASSLWDTPANQPQHF

j_gene: TRBJ1-6
abundance: -
v_gene: TRBV5-8
d_gene: -
CDR3nt: TGTGCCAGCAGCTTACGGGATAATTCACCCCTCCACTTT
CDR3aa: CASSLRDNSPLHF

j_gene: TRBJ1-4
abundance: -
v_gene: TRBV12-5
d_gene: -
CDR3nt: TGTGCTAGTGGTTTGGTAGGTACAACTAATGAAAAACTGTTTTTT
CDR3aa: CASGLVGTTNEKLFF

j_gene: TRBJ1-4
abundance: -
v_gene: TRBV7-8
d_gene: TRBD1
CDR3nt: TGTGCCAGCAGCTTAGGGGGGACAGGGCCTAATGAAAAACTGTTTTTT
CDR3aa: CASSLGGTGPNEKLFF

j_gene: TRBJ2-7
abundance: -
v_gene: TRBV6-5
d_gene: -
CDR3nt: TGTGCCAGCAACACCCGTTGGGGGCCCTACGAGCAGTACTTC
CDR3aa: CASNTRWGPYEQYF

j_gene: TRBJ1-1
abundance: -
v_gene: TRBV24-1
d_gene: TRBD1
CDR3nt: TGTGCCACCAGTGTCCCCGGGACAGCGGGAGCTTTCTTT
CDR3aa: CATSVPGTAGAFF

j_gene: TRBJ1-4
abundance: -
v_gene: TRBV18
d_gene: TRBD1
CDR3nt: TGTGCCAGCTCACCACTCGGACAGGCTAATGAAAAACTGTTTTTT
CDR3aa: CASSPLGQANEKLFF

j_gene: TRBJ2-7
abundance: -
v_gene: TRBV4-1
d_gene: -
CDR3nt: TGCGCCAGCAGCCAAGATGTTGCAGACCACAACTCCTACGAGCAGTACTTC
CDR3aa: CASSQDVADHNSYEQYF

j_gene: TRBJ1-6
abundance: -
v_gene: TRBV3-1/TRBV3-2
d_gene: -
CDR3nt: TGTGCCAGCACTCCGAGGGACGGTTTACCCCTCCACTTT
CDR3aa: CASTPRDGLPLHF

j_gene: TRBJ2-7
abundance: once
v_gene: TRBV13
d_gene: -
CDR3nt: TGTGCCAGCAGGCGGAGGGAGCAGATTTCCTACGAGCAGTACTTC
CDR3aa: CASRRREQISYEQYF

j_gene: TRBJ1-6
abundance: -
v_gene: TRBV9
d_gene: -
CDR3nt: TGTGCCAGCAGCGTAGAAGGCGGGGCGGGCTCACCCCTCCACTTT
CDR3aa: CASSVEGGAGSPLHF

j_gene: TRBJ2-7
abundance: -
v_gene: TRBV25-1
d_gene: -
CDR3nt: TGTGCCAGCAGTGATGGGGTAGCGACATCCTACGAGCAGTACTTC
CDR3aa: CASSDGVATSYEQYF

j_gene: TRBJ2-7
abundance: -
v_gene: TRBV2
d_gene: TRBD2
CDR3nt: TGTGCCAGCAGTGGCACTAGCGGCTCCTACGAGCAGTACTTC
CDR3aa: CASSGTSGSYEQYF

j_gene: TRBJ1-2
abundance: -
v_gene: TRBV5-1
d_gene: -
CDR3nt: TGCGCCAGCAGCCTTGACAAGCCTTATGGCTACACCTTC
CDR3aa: CASSLDKPYGYTF

j_gene: TRBJ1-4
abundance: -
v_gene: TRBV19
d_gene: -
CDR3nt: TGTGCCAGTAGTATTTATCCCCCGGGACTGCCGAAAGAAAAACTGTTTTTT
CDR3aa: CASSIYPPGLPKEKLFF

j_gene: TRBJ2-2
abundance: once
v_gene: TRBV11-2
d_gene: TRBD2
CDR3nt: TGTGCCAGCAGCTTGGGACTAGCGGGAGGCACCGGGGAGCTGTTTTTT
CDR3aa: CASSLGLAGGTGELFF

j_gene: TRBJ1-2
abundance: -
v_gene: TRBV4-3
d_gene: -
CDR3nt: TGCGCCAGCAGCCAAGTGGCAGACTATGGCTACACCTTC
CDR3aa: CASSQVADYGYTF